This passage covers 32 T cell receptor beta chains from one sample sequenced in a study of CD8 T cells in Susac syndrome. A quantity of about 0.5 to 1 ug RNA underwent reverse transcription using random hexamers. TCRdb analysed the immunoSEQ multiplex PCR reads with MiXCR anew, one entry per CDR3 protein. The table records approximately 120,000 distinct CDR3 sequences, roughly 93% of them present only once. The source material was CD8+ T cells from PBMCs. Receptors were obtained from a human donor with multiple sclerosis.

The gene calls are TRBV7-9 and TRBJ2-7; TRBD2 is a possible D gene (5 bases). Between the trimmed V and J ends, which lost 2 bases and 5 bases, there was a span of 10 bases. Germline CDR1 and CDR2: SEHNR and FQNEAQ (reference sequence). The CDR3 length is 13 residues. CDR3 nucleotides: TGTGCCAGCAGCTTATCTAGCAGTAACGAGCAGTACGTC. Its protein product is CASSLSSSNEQYV.

V gene TRBV16 combines with J gene TRBJ2-1; D assignment may be TRBD1 or TRBD2 (6 bases each). Trimming took 4 bases from V and 15 from J, leaving 13 bases between them. This CDR3 spans 11 amino acids. The V gene's germline CDR1 is KGHSY and CDR2 FQNENV. In DNA form, the CDR3 reads TGTGCCAGCAGCCTGACTAGGGGGGTGTTCTTC. It codes for CASSLTRGVFF. Filled out from reference TRBV16 and TRBJ2-1, the complete variable domain reads GEEVAQTPKHLVRGEGQKAKLYCAPIKGHSYVFWYQQVLKNEFKFLISFQNENVFDETGMPKERFSAKCLPNSPCSLEIQATKLEDSAVYFCASSLTRGVFFGPGTRLTVL.

The gene calls are TRBV29-1 and TRBJ1-2; D perhaps matches TRBD1 (5 bases). Germline-derived CDR1 and CDR2 are SQVTM and ANQGSEA. CDR3 length: 12 residues. The V end was cut by 3 bases, the J end by 4 bases, with 9 bases between. In DNA form, the CDR3 reads TGCAGCGTTGATCAGGGACTCTATGGCTACACCTTC. Translating it yields CSVDQGLYGYTF.

For the CDR3, the DNA is TGTGCCAGCAGCTTGGGAGGGGACTACGAGCAGTACGTC. Protein sequence: CASSLGGDYEQYV. The V call is TRBV5-4, the J call TRBJ2-7; D might be TRBD1 or TRBD2, each matching 5 bases. CDR1 is SGHNT and CDR2 is YYREEE in the germline V gene (reference sequence). V was clipped by 0 bases and J by 3 bases, with 7 bases between them. The CDR3 is 13 residues long.

The chain carries TRBV20-1 and TRBJ2-3, with 7 bases matching TRBD1. Germline CDR1 and CDR2: DFQATT and SNEGSKA (reference sequence). CDR3 length: 16 amino acids. V was pared by 0 bases and J by 3 bases, with 9 bases of the junction left unmatched. The CDR3 DNA sequence: TGCAGTGCTAGAGATCGGCCAGGGGGAAGGACAGATACGCAGTATTTT. Translation gives CSARDRPGGRTDTQYF.

The V call is TRBV7-2, the J call TRBJ2-5; 8 bases line up with TRBD1. This CDR3 contains 19 residues. Looked up from germline, CDR1 is SGHTA and CDR2 is FQGNSA. With 0 bases clipped from V and 4 bases from J, the junction kept 16 bases outside the gene matches. This CDR3 reads CASSLATSLWTGLGETQYF. CDR3 DNA sequence: TGTGCCAGCAGCTTAGCGACCTCGTTATGGACAGGGTTGGGAGAGACCCAGTACTTC.

This chain links TRBV7-9 with TRBJ2-5; 14 bases match TRBD2. The CDR3 totals 17 residues. Losses at the gene ends were 5 bases for V and 5 bases for J; bases not matched to a gene: 10. CDR1 is SEHNR, CDR2 FQNEAQ, per germline (reference sequence). CDR3 sequence: CASSDVRLAGGQETQYF. CDR3 nucleotide sequence: TGTGCCAGCAGCGACGTCCGACTAGCGGGAGGGCAGGAGACCCAGTACTTC.

The chain has TRBV12-3 or TRBV12-4 and TRBJ1-5; D remains ambiguous. This CDR3 is 12 amino acids long. Trimming cost V 5 bases and J 7 bases, with 9 bases left between them. CDR3 amino acids: CASSLQRQPQHF. The CDR3 DNA reads TGTGCCAGCAGTCTGCAAAGACAGCCCCAGCATTTT.

This clonotype appeared once. The CDR3 spells CASSQDRPTSGVNTGELFF. The CDR3 DNA is TGTGCCAGCAGCCAAGATCGGCCCACTAGCGGGGTGAACACCGGGGAGCTGTTTTTT. V gene TRBV4-2 combines with J gene TRBJ2-2; TRBD2 agrees at 10 bases. J lost 1 base, V lost 0 bases, and 8 bases had no gene match. Germline CDR1 LGHNA, CDR2 YNFKEQ. The CDR3 contains 19 residues.

The chain couples TRBV16 to TRBJ1-1; the D is unclear. Per the germline V gene, CDR1 is KGHSY and CDR2 is FQNENV. Trimming took 6 bases from V and 1 from J, leaving 6 bases between them. The length of the CDR3 is 12 residues. The CDR3 nucleotides read TGTGCCAGCAGACAGAAGAACACTGAAGCTTTCTTT. Encoded protein: CASRQKNTEAFF.

This clonotype was observed a single time. The chain uses TRBV5-1 and TRBJ2-1, with 7 bases identical to TRBD1. The CDR3 is 15 amino acids. Trimming removed 0 bases from V and 6 bases from J; junction bases left unmatched: 6. CDR1 SGHRS and CDR2 YFSETQ come from the germline V gene. In DNA, the CDR3 is TGCGCCAGCAGCTTGGGGACAGGAGCTCCCAATGAGCAGTTCTTC. Translating gives CASSLGTGAPNEQFF.

The chain joins TRBV23-1 to TRBJ1-5; D unresolved. TRBV23-1 is labeled an ORF, and its function is uncertain. The V end lost 7 bases, the J end lost 2 bases, and 12 bases lay between the germline ends. The CDR3 has 14 amino acids. CDR3: CASTFDGGNQPQHF. In DNA form, the CDR3 reads TGCGCCAGCACCTTTGACGGTGGCAATCAGCCCCAGCATTTT.

This clonotype appeared a few times. This chain joins TRBV6-1 and TRBJ2-7; TRBD2 aligns across 9 bases. The germline CDR1 and CDR2 sequences are MNHNS and SASEGT. V dropped 7 bases and J dropped 6; count of bases not matched to a gene: 7. This CDR3 has 13 residues. Here the CDR3 reads CASMTHSGSEQYV. As DNA, the CDR3 is TGTGCCAGCATGACACATAGCGGGAGCGAGCAGTACGTC.

The chain is built from TRBV4-1 and TRBJ2-1; 10 bases fit TRBD2. Trimming removed 4 bases from V and 5 bases from J; junction bases left unmatched: 11. CDR1 is MGHRA, CDR2 YSYEKL, per germline. The CDR3 contains 17 residues. CDR3 residues: CASSPREREGLDNEQFF. Written as DNA, the CDR3 is TGCGCCAGCAGCCCTCGGGAGCGGGAGGGTCTCGACAATGAGCAGTTCTTC.

V is TRBV6-5 and J is TRBJ1-1, with unresolved D. Germline V gene lookup returns CDR1 MNHEY and CDR2 SVGAGI. This CDR3 contains 10 residues. The germline V and J ends were trimmed by 9 bases and 1 base, with 3 bases remaining between them. Here the CDR3 DNA reads TGTGCCAGGGGGAACACTGAAGCTTTCTTT. Protein sequence: CARGNTEAFF.

The chain is built from TRBV4-1 and TRBJ2-1, with TRBD1 matching 7 bases. The CDR3 spans 14 residues. In germline, CDR1 is MGHRA, CDR2 YSYEKL. Trimming cost V 3 bases and J 8 bases; bases outside gene matches: 7. CDR3 DNA: TGCGCCAGCAGCCAGGGTACAGGGGCCTATGAGCAGTTCTTC. Translation gives CASSQGTGAYEQFF.

The rearrangement links TRBV7-8 to TRBJ2-2; TRBD2 matches at 13 bases. The CDR3 loop spans 18 amino acids. V dropped 5 bases and J dropped 4; count of bases not matched to a gene: 10. Germline CDR1 is SGHVS and CDR2 is FQNEAQ. Here the CDR3 DNA reads TGTGCCAGCAGCCAAGAAGGACTAGCGGGGGAGATCACCGGGGAGCTGTTTTTT. Its translation is CASSQEGLAGEITGELFF.

This clonotype showed up just once. The V call is TRBV27, the J call TRBJ2-1; 8 bases align to TRBD1. The CDR3 runs 17 residues. V was clipped by 5 bases and J by 6 bases; unmatched bases: 15. CDR1 is MNHEY and CDR2 is SMNVEV in the germline V gene (reference sequence). The CDR3 sequence: CASSPPIIGQGSNEQFF. CDR3 nucleotide sequence: TGTGCCAGCAGTCCGCCAATCATCGGACAGGGCAGCAATGAGCAGTTCTTC.

This clonotype was detected once. This chain joins TRBV24-1 and TRBJ1-2; D remains unclear. This CDR3 spans 13 amino acids. Trimming removed 2 bases from V and 8 bases from J, with 11 bases in between. Germline V gene data show CDR1 as KGHDR and CDR2 as SFDVKD. The DNA of the CDR3 is TGTGCCACCAGTGATTCCCCCGCTTTCGGCTACACCTTC. Translation gives CATSDSPAFGYTF.

The chain employs TRBV5-1 and TRBJ2-2; D is uncertain. CDR3 size: 18 residues. Trimming shortened V by 4 bases and J by 5 bases, and 24 bases separated the two germline ends. The germline V gene encodes CDR1 SGHRS and CDR2 YFSETQ. This CDR3 reads CASSARHSGSSRTGELFF. In DNA form, the CDR3 reads TGCGCCAGCAGCGCGCGACACTCAGGTTCATCGAGGACCGGGGAGCTGTTTTTT.

This clonotype was found once. The chain is built from TRBV9 and TRBJ1-2; D gene uncertain. In germline, CDR1 is SGDLS, CDR2 YYNGEE. Trimming removed 3 bases from V and 8 bases from J, with 14 bases in between. CDR3 length: 13 residues. The CDR3 region is CASSAGYRGGYTF. As DNA, the CDR3 is TGTGCCAGCAGCGCCGGTTACCGGGGAGGCTACACCTTC. Full variable domain (outside the CDR3, taken from reference TRBV9 and TRBJ1-2): DSGVTQTPKHLITATGQRVTLRCSPRSGDLSVYWYQQSLDQGLQFLIQYYNGEERAKGNILERFSAQQFPDLHSELNLSSLELGDSALYFCASSAGYRGGYTFGSGTRLTVV.

V gene TRBV7-9 combines with J gene TRBJ2-7; 7 nucleotides align to TRBD1. With V trimmed by 2 bases and J by 0 bases, 7 bases remained unmatched. The germline gives CDR1 SEHNR, CDR2 FQNEAQ (reference sequence). This CDR3 is 16 amino acids long. The CDR3 DNA follows: TGTGCCAGCAGCTTATCGATGGGGACAGCCTCCTACGAGCAGTACGTC. Translation: CASSLSMGTASYEQYV.

The chain is built from TRBV4-1 and TRBJ1-1; no firm D call. Germline V gene lookup returns CDR1 MGHRA and CDR2 YSYEKL. V lost 0 bases, J lost 1 base, and 9 bases lay in between. The CDR3 consists of 15 residues. This CDR3 reads CASSQERVGNTEAFF. Here the CDR3 DNA reads TGCGCCAGCAGCCAAGAGAGGGTAGGGAACACTGAAGCTTTCTTT.

The genes are TRBV9 and TRBJ2-4; tentatively, D is TRBD1 (7 bases). From germline, CDR1 is SGDLS and CDR2 YYNGEE. The V gene lost 6 bases and the J gene lost 7 bases, with 20 bases spanning the gap. This CDR3 is 15 amino acids long. The CDR3 nucleotides read TGTGCCAGCACCGTGGAGGGGGCCGCAGAGAACATTCAGTACTTC. It encodes CASTVEGAAENIQYF.

This sequence joins TRBV7-9 and TRBJ2-3; D unclear. V lost 4 bases and J 1 base, leaving 9 bases between the germline ends. The CDR3 spans 14 residues. CDR1 SEHNR and CDR2 FQNEAQ come from the germline V gene (reference sequence). CDR3 amino acids: CASSSRPGTDTQYF. The CDR3 bases are TGTGCCAGCAGCTCCCGGCCGGGCACAGATACGCAGTATTTT.

This clonotype was seen a handful of times. The chain joins TRBV5-1 to TRBJ1-2; D is undetermined. From germline, CDR1 is SGHRS and CDR2 YFSETQ. The CDR3 runs to 14 residues. The V and J ends lost 3 bases and 3 bases respectively, with 12 bases between them. The CDR3 sequence is CASSYGPADYGYTF. In DNA form, the CDR3 reads TGCGCCAGCAGCTACGGGCCAGCCGACTATGGCTACACCTTC.

The chain recombines TRBV24-1 with TRBJ2-5, with a weak D call TRBD2 (6 bases). The V end lost 4 bases, the J end lost 4 bases, and 15 bases lay between the germline ends. The CDR3 totals 15 residues. The germline CDR1 and CDR2 sequences are KGHDR and SFDVKD. The CDR3 region has the DNA TGTGCCACCAGTGACCGAACGGGACTCCCAGAGACCCAGTACTTC. Translation gives CATSDRTGLPETQYF.

The chain employs TRBV12-5 and TRBJ2-1, with 14 bases aligning to TRBD2. From germline, CDR1 is LGHNT and CDR2 FRNRAP. V was pared by 1 base and J by 4 bases, with 15 bases of the junction left unmatched. There are 21 residues in the CDR3. As DNA, the CDR3 is TGTGCTAGTGGTTTGGCGCCTACCGGGACTAGCGGGAGAGGTTGGTACAATGAGCAGTTCTTC. Translation: CASGLAPTGTSGRGWYNEQFF.

The V gene is TRBV10-2, the J gene TRBJ1-1; D is undetermined. Germline assignment: CDR1 WSHSY and CDR2 SAAADI. This CDR3 is 15 amino acids long. V gave up 4 bases and J gave up 1 base, with 13 bases separating them. CDR3: CASSGETRGNTEAFF. DNA of the CDR3: TGCGCCAGCAGTGGAGAGACGCGTGGGAACACTGAAGCTTTCTTT.

The chain combines TRBV27 with TRBJ2-1; perhaps TRBD2 as D (6 bases). The CDR3 length is 14 residues. Per germline, CDR1 MNHEY and CDR2 SMNVEV (reference sequence). V lost 2 bases and J 5 bases, leaving 10 bases between the germline ends. DNA for the CDR3: TGTGCCAGCAGTTTAACTAGCAGCCACAATGAGCAGTTCTTC. This sequence encodes CASSLTSSHNEQFF.

The V call is TRBV20-1, the J call TRBJ2-5; 9 bases map to TRBD1. V lost 6 bases, J lost 5 bases, and 10 bases stayed unmatched. CDR1 is DFQATT, CDR2 SNEGSKA, per germline (reference sequence). CDR3 length: 14 residues. The DNA of the CDR3 is TGCAGTGCCCTAACAGGGGGCGCTTGGGAGACCCAGTACTTC. It codes for CSALTGGAWETQYF.

The chain joins TRBV5-4 to TRBJ1-2, with 9 positions matching TRBD1. V lost 4 bases and J lost 1; bases outside the gene matches: 11. CDR1 and CDR2 from the germline V gene are SGHNT and YYREEE (reference sequence). This CDR3 comprises 17 residues. CDR3 protein: CASSPLPDRGRNYGYTF. CDR3 DNA sequence: TGTGCCAGCAGCCCCCTCCCGGACAGGGGCCGTAACTATGGCTACACCTTC.